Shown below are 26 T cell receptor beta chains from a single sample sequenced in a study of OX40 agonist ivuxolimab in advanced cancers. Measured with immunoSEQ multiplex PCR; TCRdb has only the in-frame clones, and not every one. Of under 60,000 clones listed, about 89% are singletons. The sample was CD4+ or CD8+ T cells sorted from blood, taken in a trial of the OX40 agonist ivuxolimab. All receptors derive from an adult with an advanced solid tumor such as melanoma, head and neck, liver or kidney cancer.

As DNA, the CDR3 is TGTGCCAGCAGCTGGGAACTTACCTACGAGCAGTACTTC. Encoded protein: CASSWELTYEQYF. The chain uses TRBV7-9 and TRBJ2-7; D uncertain. The CDR3 sequence is 13 residues long. The germline gives CDR1 SEHNR, CDR2 FQNEAQ (reference sequence). Trimming shortened V by 4 bases and J by 2 bases, and 9 bases separated the two germline ends.

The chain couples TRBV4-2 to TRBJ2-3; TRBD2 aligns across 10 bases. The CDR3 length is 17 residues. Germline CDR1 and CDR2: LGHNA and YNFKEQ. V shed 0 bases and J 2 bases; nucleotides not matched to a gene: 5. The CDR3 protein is CASSQDSSGSNTDTQYF. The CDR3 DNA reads TGTGCCAGCAGCCAAGATTCTAGCGGGAGCAACACAGATACGCAGTATTTT.

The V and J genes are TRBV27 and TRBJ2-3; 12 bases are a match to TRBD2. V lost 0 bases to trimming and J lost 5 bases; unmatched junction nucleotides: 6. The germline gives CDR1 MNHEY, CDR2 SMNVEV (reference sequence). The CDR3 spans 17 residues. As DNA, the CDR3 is TGTGCCAGCAGTTTATCGTCTAGCGGGGGGGCCAGAGATACGCAGTATTTT. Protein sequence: CASSLSSSGGARDTQYF.

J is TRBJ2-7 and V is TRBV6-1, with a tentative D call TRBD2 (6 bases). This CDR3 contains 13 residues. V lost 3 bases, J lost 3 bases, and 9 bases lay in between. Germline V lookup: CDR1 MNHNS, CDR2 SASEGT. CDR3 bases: TGTGCCAGCAGTGATGGAGGGAGCTACGAGCAGTACTTC. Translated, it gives CASSDGGSYEQYF.

DNA for the CDR3: TGCAGCGTTGAAGGTGGGGCGAACACCGGGGAGCTGTTTTTT. Translation gives CSVEGGANTGELFF. This rearrangement joins TRBV29-1 to TRBJ2-2; D not certain. This CDR3 spans 14 amino acids. CDR1 SQVTM and CDR2 ANQGSEA come from the germline V gene. Trimming pared 1 base from V and 0 bases from J, leaving 6 bases between.

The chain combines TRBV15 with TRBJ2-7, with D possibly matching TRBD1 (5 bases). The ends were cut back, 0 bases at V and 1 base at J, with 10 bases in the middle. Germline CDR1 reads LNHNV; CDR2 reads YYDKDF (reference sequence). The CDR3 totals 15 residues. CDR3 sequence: CATSRDRQGSYEQYF. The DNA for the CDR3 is TGTGCCACCAGCAGAGATCGCCAGGGATCCTACGAGCAGTACTTC.

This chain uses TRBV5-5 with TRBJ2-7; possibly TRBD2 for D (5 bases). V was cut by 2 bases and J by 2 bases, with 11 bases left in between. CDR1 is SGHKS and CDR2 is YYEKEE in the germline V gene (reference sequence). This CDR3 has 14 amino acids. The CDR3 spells CASSLWTGTYEQYF. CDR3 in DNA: TGTGCCAGCAGCTTATGGACGGGGACCTACGAGCAGTACTTC.

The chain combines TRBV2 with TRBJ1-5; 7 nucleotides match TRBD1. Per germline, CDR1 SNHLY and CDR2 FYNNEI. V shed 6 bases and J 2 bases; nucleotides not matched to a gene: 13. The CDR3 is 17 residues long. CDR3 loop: CASSFGTAEFGNQPQHF. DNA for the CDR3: TGTGCCAGCAGCTTCGGGACAGCCGAATTCGGCAATCAGCCCCAGCATTTT. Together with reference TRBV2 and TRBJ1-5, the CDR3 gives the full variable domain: EPEVTQTPSHQVTQMGQEVILRCVPISNHLYFYWYRQILGQKVEFLVSFYNNEISEKSEIFDDQFSVERPDGSNFTLKIRSTKLEDSAMYFCASSFGTAEFGNQPQHFGDGTRLSIL.

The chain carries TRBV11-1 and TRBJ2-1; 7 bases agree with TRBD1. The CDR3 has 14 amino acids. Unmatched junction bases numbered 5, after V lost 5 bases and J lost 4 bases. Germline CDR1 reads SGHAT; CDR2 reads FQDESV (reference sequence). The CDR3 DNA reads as TGTGCCAGCAGCCGGGACAGTCATTACAATGAGCAGTTCTTC. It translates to CASSRDSHYNEQFF.

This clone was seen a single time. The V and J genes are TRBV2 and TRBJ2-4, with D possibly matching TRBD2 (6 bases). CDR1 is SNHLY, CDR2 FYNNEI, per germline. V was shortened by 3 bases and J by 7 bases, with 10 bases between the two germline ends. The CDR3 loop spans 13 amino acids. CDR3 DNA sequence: TGTGCCAGCAGTGACCCTAGCGTGAACATTCAGTACTTC. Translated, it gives CASSDPSVNIQYF.

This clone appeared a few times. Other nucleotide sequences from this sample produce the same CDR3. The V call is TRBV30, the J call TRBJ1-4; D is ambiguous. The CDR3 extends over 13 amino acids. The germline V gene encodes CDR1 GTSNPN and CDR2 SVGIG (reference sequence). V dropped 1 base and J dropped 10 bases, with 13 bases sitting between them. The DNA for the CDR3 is TGTGCCTGGAGTGGTGTCCCAAAACGAAAACTGTTTTTT. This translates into CAWSGVPKRKLFF.

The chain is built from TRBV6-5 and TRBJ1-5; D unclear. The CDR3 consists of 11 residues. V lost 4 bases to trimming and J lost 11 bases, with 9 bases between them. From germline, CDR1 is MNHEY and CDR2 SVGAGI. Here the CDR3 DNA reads TGTGCCAGCAGTTTACCCCCAGCCCAGCATTTT. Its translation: CASSLPPAQHF.

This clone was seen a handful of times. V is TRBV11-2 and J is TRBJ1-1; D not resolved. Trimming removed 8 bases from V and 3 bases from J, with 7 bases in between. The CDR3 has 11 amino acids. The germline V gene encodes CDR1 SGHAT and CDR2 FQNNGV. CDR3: CASGVYTEAFF. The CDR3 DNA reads TGTGCCAGCGGGGTATACACTGAAGCTTTCTTT.

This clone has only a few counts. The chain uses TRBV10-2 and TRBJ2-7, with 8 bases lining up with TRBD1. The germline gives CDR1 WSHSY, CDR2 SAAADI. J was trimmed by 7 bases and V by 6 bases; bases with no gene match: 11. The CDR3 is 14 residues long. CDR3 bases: TGCGCCAGCAGCGAAGGACAGGGCGTGGGAGAGCAGTACTTC. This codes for CASSEGQGVGEQYF.

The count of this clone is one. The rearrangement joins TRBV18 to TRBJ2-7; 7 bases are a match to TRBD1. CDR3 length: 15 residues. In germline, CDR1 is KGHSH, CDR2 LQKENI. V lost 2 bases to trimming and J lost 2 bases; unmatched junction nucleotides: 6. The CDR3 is CASSPIDRDPYEQYF. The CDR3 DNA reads TGTGCCAGCTCACCAATTGACAGGGACCCCTACGAGCAGTACTTC.

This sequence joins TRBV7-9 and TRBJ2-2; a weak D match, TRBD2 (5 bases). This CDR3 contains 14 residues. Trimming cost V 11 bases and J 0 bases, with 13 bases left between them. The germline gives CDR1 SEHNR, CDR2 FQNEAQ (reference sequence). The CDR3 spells CAGEGWANTGELFF. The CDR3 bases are TGTGCCGGAGAGGGTTGGGCGAACACCGGGGAGCTGTTTTTT.

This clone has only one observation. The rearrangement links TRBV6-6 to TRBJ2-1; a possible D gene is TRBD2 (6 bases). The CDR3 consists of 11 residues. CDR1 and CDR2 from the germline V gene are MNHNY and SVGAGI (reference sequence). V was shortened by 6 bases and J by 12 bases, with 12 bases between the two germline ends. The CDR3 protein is CASSGGPGQFF. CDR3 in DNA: TGTGCCAGCAGCGGGGGACCTGGGCAGTTCTTC.

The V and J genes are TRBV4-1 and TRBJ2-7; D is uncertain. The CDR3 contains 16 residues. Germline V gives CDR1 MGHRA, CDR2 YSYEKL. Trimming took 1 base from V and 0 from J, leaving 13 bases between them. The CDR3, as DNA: TGCGCCAGCAGCCAAGCCCAGGCGGTGGTCTCCTACGAGCAGTACTTC. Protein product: CASSQAQAVVSYEQYF.

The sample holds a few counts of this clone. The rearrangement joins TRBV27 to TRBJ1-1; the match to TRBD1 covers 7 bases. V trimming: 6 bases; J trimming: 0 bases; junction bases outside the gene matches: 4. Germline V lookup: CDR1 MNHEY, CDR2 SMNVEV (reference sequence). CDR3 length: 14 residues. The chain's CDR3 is CASSTGTVNTEAFF. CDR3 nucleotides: TGTGCCAGCAGCACCGGGACAGTGAACACTGAAGCTTTCTTT.

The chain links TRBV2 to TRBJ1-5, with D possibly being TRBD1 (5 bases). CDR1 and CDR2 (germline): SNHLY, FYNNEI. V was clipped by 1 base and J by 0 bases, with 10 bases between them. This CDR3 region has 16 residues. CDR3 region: CASSEGRENSNQPQHF. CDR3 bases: TGTGCCAGCAGTGAAGGCAGGGAGAATAGCAATCAGCCCCAGCATTTT.

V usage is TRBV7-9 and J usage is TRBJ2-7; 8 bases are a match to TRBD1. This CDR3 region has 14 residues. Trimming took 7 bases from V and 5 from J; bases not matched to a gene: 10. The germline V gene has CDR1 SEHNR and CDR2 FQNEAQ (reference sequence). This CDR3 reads CASIGGTGDHEQYF. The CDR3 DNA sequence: TGTGCCAGCATTGGGGGGACAGGCGACCACGAGCAGTACTTC.

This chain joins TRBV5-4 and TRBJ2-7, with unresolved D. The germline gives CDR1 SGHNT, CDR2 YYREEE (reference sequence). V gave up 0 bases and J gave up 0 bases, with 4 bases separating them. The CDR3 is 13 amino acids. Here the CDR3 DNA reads TGTGCCAGCAGCTTGGGTAACTCCTACGAGCAGTACTTC. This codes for CASSLGNSYEQYF.

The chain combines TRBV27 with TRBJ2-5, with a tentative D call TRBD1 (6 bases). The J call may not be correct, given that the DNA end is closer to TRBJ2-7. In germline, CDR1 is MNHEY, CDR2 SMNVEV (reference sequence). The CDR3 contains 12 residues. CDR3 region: CASRNTGYEQYF. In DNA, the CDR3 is TGTGCCAGCAGGAATACAGGGTACGAGCAGTACTTC.

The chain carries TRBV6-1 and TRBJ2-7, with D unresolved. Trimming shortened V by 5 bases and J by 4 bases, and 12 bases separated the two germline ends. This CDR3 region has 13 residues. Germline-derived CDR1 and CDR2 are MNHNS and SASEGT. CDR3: CASSRTVDYEQYF. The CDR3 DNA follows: TGTGCCAGCAGTCGGACGGTGGATTACGAGCAGTACTTC.

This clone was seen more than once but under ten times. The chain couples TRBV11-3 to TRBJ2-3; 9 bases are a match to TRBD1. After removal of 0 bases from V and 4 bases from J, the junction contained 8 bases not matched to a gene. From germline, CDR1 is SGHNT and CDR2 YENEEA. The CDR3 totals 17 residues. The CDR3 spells CASSLDPRDREPDTQYF. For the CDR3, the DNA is TGTGCCAGCAGCTTAGACCCCAGGGACAGGGAACCAGATACGCAGTATTTT. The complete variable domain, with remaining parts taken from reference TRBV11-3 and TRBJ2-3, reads EAGVVQSPRYKIIEKKQPVAFWCNPISGHNTLYWYLQNLGQGPELLIRYENEEAVDDSQLPKDRFSAERLKGVDSTLKIQPAELGDSAVYLCASSLDPRDREPDTQYFGPGTRLTVL.

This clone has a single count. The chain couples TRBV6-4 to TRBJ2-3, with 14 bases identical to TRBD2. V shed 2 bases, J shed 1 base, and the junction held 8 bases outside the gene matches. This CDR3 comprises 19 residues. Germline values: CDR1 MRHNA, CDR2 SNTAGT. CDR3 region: CASSDVKTSGGACTDTQYF. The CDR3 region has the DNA TGTGCCAGCAGTGACGTTAAGACTAGCGGGGGGGCTTGCACAGATACGCAGTATTTT.